This T cell receptor (beta chain) was found in a study of T cells in Graves' hyperthyroidism and ophthalmopathy. Whole-study context: Peripheral blood was drawn at first diagnosis, prior to all treatment.

Study-level findings and limits: Blood also held most thyroid clonotypes expanded beyond 0.001.

Amplified TCR beta CDR3 regions came from RNA transcripts. The HTBI set primed first-round TCR CDR3 RT-PCR. MiXCR, run by TCRdb on the multiplex PCR reads, gives a single entry per CDR3 protein. This sample has hundreds of thousands of distinct CDR3 sequences, with about 24% found just once. On the basis of clinical symptoms, serum thyroxine and TRAb, thyroid ultrasound and orbital computed tomography, diagnoses were made. Isolation of PBMCs was performed on roughly 9 ml fresh peripheral blood. CDR3 size: 17 residues. The V and J ends lost 0 bases and 7 bases respectively, with 16 bases between them. Germline V gene sequence: CDR1 LGHNT, CDR2 FRNRAP. As to this clonotype: Its matching antigen is unknown.

The source is a woman in her 30s with Graves' ophthalmopathy. The specimen was blood. The rearrangement joins TRBV12-5 to TRBJ1-6; weak D call: TRBD1 (5 bases). In DNA, the CDR3 is TGTGCTAGTGGTTTGGTACTAGGCAGGGAAGTGAATTCACCCCTCCACTTT. Translation gives CASGLVLGREVNSPLHF.